This is a list of T cell receptor beta chains from one sample in a study of blood T cells in healthy people across ages. In TCRdb, the 5' RACE reads were re-called with MiXCR into one record per CDR3 protein. The repertoire holds 850,000 to 1,000,000 distinct CDR3 sequences, just over 50% seen once, with roughly 23% in the top ten. Source material: blood. These receptors originate from a woman in her fifties or sixties in good health. CDR3s include the opening cysteine and the closing phenylalanine or tryptophan. The D gene is left open where the match is weak. Clone size is given for some rows only: seen once, a few or many times, or a class if the clone is expanded.

j_gene,abundance,d_gene,v_gene,CDR3aa,CDR3nt
TRBJ2-7,.,.,TRBV20-1,CSAAVSREQYF,TGCAGTGCTGCTGTTTCAAGGGAGCAGTACTTC
TRBJ2-1,.,.,TRBV6-1,CASSEGRFSYNEQFF,TGTGCCAGCAGTGAAGGGAGGTTCTCCTACAATGAGCAGTTCTTC
TRBJ2-7,.,.,TRBV4-1,CASSQGGAGPLAYEQYF,TGCGCCAGCAGCCAAGGGGGCGCCGGGCCCCTGGCCTACGAGCAGTACTTC
TRBJ2-1,.,.,TRBV4-1,CASSQIAKQFF,TGCGCCAGCAGCCAGATAGCGAAGCAGTTCTTC
TRBJ2-7,few,.,TRBV10-3,CATEDGAYEQYF,TGTGCCACCGAGGACGGAGCCTACGAGCAGTACTTC
TRBJ1-5,few,.,TRBV4-2,CASSQDPDRNQPQHF,TGTGCCAGCAGCCAAGACCCCGACAGAAATCAGCCCCAGCATTTT
TRBJ2-5,.,TRBD2,TRBV6-1,CASSVLIGGRIETQYF,TGTGCCAGCAGTGTACTGATCGGCGGGAGAATAGAGACCCAGTACTTC
TRBJ2-7,.,.,TRBV30,CAGGRGRSYEQYF,TGTGCCGGGGGCAGGGGTAGATCCTACGAGCAGTACTTC
TRBJ1-2,once,.,TRBV28,CASSYGKGSGRYGYTF,TGTGCCAGCAGTTATGGGAAGGGATCTGGAAGATATGGCTACACCTTC
TRBJ2-5,.,TRBD2,TRBV3-1,CASSQVSQAGDSETQYF,TGTGCCAGCAGCCAAGTCTCCCAGGCGGGGGATTCAGAGACCCAGTACTTC
TRBJ1-5,once,TRBD1,TRBV20-1,CSVRQGLQPQHF,TGCAGTGTCCGACAGGGTCTTCAGCCCCAGCATTTT
TRBJ2-7,.,.,TRBV20-1,CSASPAFEQYF,TGCAGTGCTAGTCCGGCGTTCGAGCAGTACTTC
TRBJ2-7,few,TRBD2,TRBV12-3/TRBV12-4,CASRLGLAGVEQYF,TGTGCCAGCAGACTGGGACTAGCGGGAGTTGAGCAGTACTTC
TRBJ2-1,.,TRBD1,TRBV5-6,CASSLYTGDRSYSEQFF,TGTGCCAGCAGCTTGTATACAGGGGATAGGTCCTACAGTGAGCAGTTCTTC
TRBJ2-3,.,.,TRBV29-1,CSVFKPDTQYF,TGCAGCGTTTTTAAACCAGATACGCAGTATTTT
TRBJ2-2,.,TRBD2,TRBV7-6,CASSLGTSGSSGELFF,TGTGCCAGCAGCTTAGGTACTAGCGGGAGTTCCGGGGAGCTGTTTTTT
TRBJ2-7,.,TRBD2,TRBV6-5,CASSYSSGLAGGSSYEQYF,TGTGCCAGCAGTTACTCGAGCGGGCTAGCGGGAGGATCCTCCTACGAGCAGTACTTC
TRBJ2-3,few,.,TRBV20-1,CSAAGTDTQYF,TGCAGTGCCGCTGGCACAGATACGCAGTATTTT
TRBJ2-2,.,.,TRBV6-6,CASSYPTVNSGELFF,TGTGCCAGCAGTTACCCGACAGTTAACTCCGGGGAGCTGTTTTTT
TRBJ2-2,.,.,TRBV5-1,CASSLTLDKYTGELFF,TGCGCCAGCAGCTTGACCCTGGACAAATACACCGGGGAGCTGTTTTTT
TRBJ2-6,many,TRBD1,TRBV25-1,CASSRTGSTGANVLTF,TGTGCCAGCAGTAGGACAGGGAGTACTGGGGCCAACGTCCTGACTTTC
TRBJ2-7,.,.,TRBV28,CASSLVPGPVYEQYF,TGTGCCAGCAGTCTGGTTCCGGGGCCAGTCTACGAGCAGTACTTC
TRBJ2-3,.,.,TRBV20-1,CSARASVPSTDTQYF,TGCAGTGCTAGAGCCTCCGTCCCGAGCACAGATACGCAGTATTTT
TRBJ2-5,few,TRBD2,TRBV5-6,CASSIGGLAGTETQYF,TGTGCCAGCTCTATTGGGGGACTAGCGGGAACAGAGACCCAGTACTTC
TRBJ1-4,once,.,TRBV12-5,CASGLPRQTKHEKLFF,TGTGCTAGTGGTTTGCCCCGACAGACAAAACATGAAAAACTGTTTTTT
TRBJ1-1,few,.,TRBV7-9,CASSSGDTPNTEAFF,TGTGCCAGCAGCTCGGGGGACACTCCGAACACTGAAGCTTTCTTT
TRBJ2-7,.,.,TRBV20-1,CSASRFHNEQYF,TGCAGTGCTAGCCGGTTCCACAATGAGCAGTACTTC
TRBJ2-7,.,.,TRBV4-3,CASSQDRVGITFYEQYF,TGCGCCAGCAGCCAAGATCGGGTGGGAATAACCTTCTACGAGCAGTACTTC